Listed here are 2 T cell receptor beta chains from one sample, sequenced in a study of T cells in localized non-small cell lung cancer. Data came from immunoSEQ multiplex PCR; TCRdb stores just in-frame clones and leaves some out. The sample lists over 20,000 clones; 86% were seen once. Specimen: peripheral blood, collected before any cancer treatment. These receptors were taken from a female donor of 60 years or more with stage I lung adenocarcinoma.

The chain couples TRBV27 to TRBJ1-3; TRBD1 agrees at 7 bases. Germline loops: CDR1 MNHEY, CDR2 SMNVEV (reference sequence). The CDR3 length is 15 residues. With 1 base clipped from V and 2 bases from J, the junction kept 2 bases outside the gene matches. The CDR3 protein is CASSLFQGAGNTIYF. The CDR3 nucleotides read TGTGCCAGCAGTTTATTTCAGGGGGCTGGAAACACCATATATTTT.

This clone appeared a few times. The chain employs TRBV5-1 and TRBJ2-5, with D perhaps TRBD2 (5 bases). The V and J ends lost 3 bases and 2 bases respectively, with 14 bases between them. From germline, CDR1 is SGHRS and CDR2 YFSETQ. The CDR3 is 15 amino acids. The CDR3 DNA reads TGCGCCAGCAGCTCGGGGATCCAACTTCAAGAGACCCAGTACTTC. Translated: CASSSGIQLQETQYF.